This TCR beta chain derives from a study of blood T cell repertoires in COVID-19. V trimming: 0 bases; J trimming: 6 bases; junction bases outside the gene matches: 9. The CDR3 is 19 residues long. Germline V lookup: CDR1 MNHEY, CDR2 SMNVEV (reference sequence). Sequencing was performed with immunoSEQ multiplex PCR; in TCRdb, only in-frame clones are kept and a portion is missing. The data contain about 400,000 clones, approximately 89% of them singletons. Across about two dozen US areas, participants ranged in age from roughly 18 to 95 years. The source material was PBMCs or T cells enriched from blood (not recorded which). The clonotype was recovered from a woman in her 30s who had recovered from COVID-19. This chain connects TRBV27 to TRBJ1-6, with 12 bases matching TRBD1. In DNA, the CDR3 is TGTGCCAGCAGTTTATCGGGACAGGGGGCGCGTAGGGGTAATTCACCCCTCCACTTT. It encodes CASSLSGQGARRGNSPLHF.